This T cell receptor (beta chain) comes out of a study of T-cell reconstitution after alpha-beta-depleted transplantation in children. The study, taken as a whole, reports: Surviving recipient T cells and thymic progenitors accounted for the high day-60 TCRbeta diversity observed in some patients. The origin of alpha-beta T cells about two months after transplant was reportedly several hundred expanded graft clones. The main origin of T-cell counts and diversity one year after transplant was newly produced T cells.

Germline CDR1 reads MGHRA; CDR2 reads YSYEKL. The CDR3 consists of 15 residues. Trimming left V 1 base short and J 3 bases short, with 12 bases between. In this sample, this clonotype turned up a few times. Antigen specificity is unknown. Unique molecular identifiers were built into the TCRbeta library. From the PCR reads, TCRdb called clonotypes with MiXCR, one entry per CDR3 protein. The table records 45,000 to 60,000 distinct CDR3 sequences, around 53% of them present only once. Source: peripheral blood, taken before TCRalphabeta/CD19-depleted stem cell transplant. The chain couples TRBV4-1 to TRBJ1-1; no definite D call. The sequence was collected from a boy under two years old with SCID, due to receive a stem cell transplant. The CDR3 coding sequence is TGCGCCAGCAGCCAAGTAGTTGGCGGGGACACTGAAGCTTTCTTT. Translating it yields CASSQVVGGDTEAFF.